This T cell receptor (beta chain) comes out of a study of blood T cell repertoires in COVID-19. Study details: Nucleic acid was either cDNA or gDNA, and it came from T cells, B-cell-depleted T cells, or PBMCs.

In the study's own analysis: Scientists estimated how many nucleated cells there were by amplifying reference gene primers. TCRdb's table, derived via immunoSEQ multiplex PCR, lists solely in-frame clones and lacks some. For V, J and clone size, that table is used; D and trimming come from the DNA. The repertoire includes roughly 76,000 clones, over 70% of them detected once, and over 20% sits in the top ten. Trimming removed 6 bases from V and 3 bases from J; junction bases left unmatched: 7. Germline lookup yields CDR1 SGHAT and CDR2 FQNNGV. CDR3 size: 15 residues. The sequence was collected from a man between 65 and 85 years old with acute or convalescent COVID-19. This chain links TRBV11-2 with TRBJ2-3; 9 positions agree with TRBD2. Sequences were obtained from peripheral blood. The CDR3 DNA is TGTGCCAGCAGGCCGGGACTAGCAACTACAGATACGCAGTATTTT. It codes for CASRPGLATTDTQYF.